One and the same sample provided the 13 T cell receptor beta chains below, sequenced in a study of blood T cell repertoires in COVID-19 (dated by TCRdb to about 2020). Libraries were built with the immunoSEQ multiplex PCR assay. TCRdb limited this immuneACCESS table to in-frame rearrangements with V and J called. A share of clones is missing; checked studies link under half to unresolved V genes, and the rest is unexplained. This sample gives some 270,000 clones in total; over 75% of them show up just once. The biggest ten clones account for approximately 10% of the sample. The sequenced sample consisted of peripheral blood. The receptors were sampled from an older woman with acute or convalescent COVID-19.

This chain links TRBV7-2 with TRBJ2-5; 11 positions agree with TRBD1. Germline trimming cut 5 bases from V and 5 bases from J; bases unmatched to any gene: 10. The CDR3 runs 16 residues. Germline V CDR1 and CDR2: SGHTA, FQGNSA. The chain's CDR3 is CASSARPGQGEETQYF. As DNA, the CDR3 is TGTGCCAGCAGCGCTCGCCCGGGACAGGGGGAGGAGACCCAGTACTTC.

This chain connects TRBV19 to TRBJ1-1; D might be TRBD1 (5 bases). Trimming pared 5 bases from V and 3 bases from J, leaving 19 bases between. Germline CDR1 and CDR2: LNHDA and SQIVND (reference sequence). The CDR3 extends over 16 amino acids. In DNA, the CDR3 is TGTGCCAGTAGTCATATAGGGGCAGGGCTCGACACTGAAGCTTTCTTT. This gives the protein CASSHIGAGLDTEAFF.

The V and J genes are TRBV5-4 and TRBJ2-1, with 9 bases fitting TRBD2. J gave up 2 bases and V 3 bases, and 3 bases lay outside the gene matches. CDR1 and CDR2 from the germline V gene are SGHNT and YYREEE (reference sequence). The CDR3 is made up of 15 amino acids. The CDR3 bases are TGTGCCAGCAGCTCTGCGGGGGGGCCCTACAATGAGCAGTTCTTC. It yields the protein CASSSAGGPYNEQFF. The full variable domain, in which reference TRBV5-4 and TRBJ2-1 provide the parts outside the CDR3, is ETGVTQSPTHLIKTRGQQVTLRCSSQSGHNTVSWYQQALGQGPQFIFQYYREEENGRGNFPPRFSGLQFPNYSSELNVNALELDDSALYLCASSSAGGPYNEQFFGPGTRLTVL.

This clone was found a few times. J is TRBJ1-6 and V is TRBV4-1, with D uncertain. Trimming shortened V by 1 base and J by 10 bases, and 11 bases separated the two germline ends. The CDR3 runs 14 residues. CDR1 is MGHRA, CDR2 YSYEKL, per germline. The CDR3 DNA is TGCGCCAGCAGCCAAGCCGGGAGCGGGTCACCCCTCCACTTT. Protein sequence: CASSQAGSGSPLHF.

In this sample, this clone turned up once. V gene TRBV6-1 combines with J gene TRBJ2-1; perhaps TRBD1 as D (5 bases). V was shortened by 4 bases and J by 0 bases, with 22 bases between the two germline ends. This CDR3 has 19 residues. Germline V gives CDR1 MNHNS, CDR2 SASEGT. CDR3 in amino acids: CASSVRTPTVLSSYNEQFF. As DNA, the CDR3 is TGTGCCAGCAGTGTAAGGACACCCACCGTTCTGAGCTCCTACAATGAGCAGTTCTTC.

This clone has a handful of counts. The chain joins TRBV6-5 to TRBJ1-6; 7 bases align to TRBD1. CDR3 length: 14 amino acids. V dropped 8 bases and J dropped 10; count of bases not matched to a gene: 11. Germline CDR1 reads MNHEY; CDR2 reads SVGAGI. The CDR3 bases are TGTGCCAGCCTATCCCCGGGACAGCGGTCACCCCTCCACTTT. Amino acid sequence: CASLSPGQRSPLHF.

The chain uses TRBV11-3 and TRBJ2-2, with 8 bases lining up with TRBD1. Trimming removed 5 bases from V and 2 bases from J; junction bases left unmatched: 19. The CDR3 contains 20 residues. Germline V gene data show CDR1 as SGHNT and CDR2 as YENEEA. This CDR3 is CASSPPSGGHGCGNTGELFF. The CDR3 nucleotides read TGTGCCAGCAGCCCTCCCTCAGGGGGCCATGGCTGCGGAAACACCGGGGAGCTGTTTTTT.

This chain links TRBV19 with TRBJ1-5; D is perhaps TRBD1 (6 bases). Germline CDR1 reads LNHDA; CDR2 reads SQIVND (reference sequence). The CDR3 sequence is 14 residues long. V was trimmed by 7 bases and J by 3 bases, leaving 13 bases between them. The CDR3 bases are TGTGCCAGTACAGACAGGTTTTACAATCAGCCCCAGCATTTT. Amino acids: CASTDRFYNQPQHF.

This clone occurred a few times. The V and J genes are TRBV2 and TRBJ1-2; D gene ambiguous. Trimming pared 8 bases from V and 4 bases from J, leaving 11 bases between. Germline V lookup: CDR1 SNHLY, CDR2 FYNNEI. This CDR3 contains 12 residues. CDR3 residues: CASYSKAYGYTF. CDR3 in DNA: TGTGCCAGCTATAGTAAAGCCTATGGCTACACCTTC.

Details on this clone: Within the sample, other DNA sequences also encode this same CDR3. The CDR3 here is CASSLGGNYGYTF. CDR3 nucleotide sequence: TGTGCCAGCAGTTTGGGGGGAAATTATGGCTACACCTTC. This chain links TRBV12-3 or TRBV12-4 with TRBJ1-2, with a weak D call TRBD1 (5 bases). This CDR3 comprises 13 residues. V was trimmed by 3 bases and J by 5 bases, leaving 10 bases between them.

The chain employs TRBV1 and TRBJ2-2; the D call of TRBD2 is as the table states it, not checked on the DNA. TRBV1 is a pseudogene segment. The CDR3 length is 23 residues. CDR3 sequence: CTSSQDKSLAGANPPFRTGELFF. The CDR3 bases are TGCACCAGCAGCCAAGACAAGTCGCTAGCGGGGGCCAATCCCCCATTTAGGACCGGGGAGCTGTTTTTT.

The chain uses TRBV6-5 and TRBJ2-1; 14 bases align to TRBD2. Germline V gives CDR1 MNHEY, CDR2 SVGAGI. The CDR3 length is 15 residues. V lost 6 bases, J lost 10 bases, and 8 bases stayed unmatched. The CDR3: CASSLGLAGGKEQFF. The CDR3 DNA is TGTGCCAGCAGCCTAGGACTAGCGGGGGGTAAAGAGCAGTTCTTC.

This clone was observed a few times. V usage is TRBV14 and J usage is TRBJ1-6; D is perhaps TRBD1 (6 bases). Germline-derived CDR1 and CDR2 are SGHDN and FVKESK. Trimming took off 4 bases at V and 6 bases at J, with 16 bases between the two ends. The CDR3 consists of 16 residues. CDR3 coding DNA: TGTGCCAGCAGCCGTAGGGACATGCACTCTAATTCACCCCTCCACTTT. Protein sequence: CASSRRDMHSNSPLHF.